Sequencing of this T cell receptor (beta chain) was carried out in a study of shared clonotypes between healthy human individuals. This table comes from immunoSEQ multiplex PCR, and its TCRdb copy is limited to in-frame clones, with some not included. This sample has roughly 700,000 clones, with 74% found just once. There are 16 residues in the CDR3. V was shortened by 0 bases and J by 5 bases, with 16 bases between the two germline ends. The germline V gene encodes CDR1 KGHSY and CDR2 FQNENV. What was sequenced was memory CD4+ T cells sorted from blood. Regarding subset: CD45RA-negative fraction. The receptor was derived from a woman in her twenties or thirties in good health. This chain links TRBV16 with TRBJ1-1; D is unclear. CDR3 sequence (DNA): TGTGCCAGCAGCCAATCCTATTCAAGGCAAACGACTGAAGCTTTCTTT. Translated, it gives CASSQSYSRQTTEAFF.